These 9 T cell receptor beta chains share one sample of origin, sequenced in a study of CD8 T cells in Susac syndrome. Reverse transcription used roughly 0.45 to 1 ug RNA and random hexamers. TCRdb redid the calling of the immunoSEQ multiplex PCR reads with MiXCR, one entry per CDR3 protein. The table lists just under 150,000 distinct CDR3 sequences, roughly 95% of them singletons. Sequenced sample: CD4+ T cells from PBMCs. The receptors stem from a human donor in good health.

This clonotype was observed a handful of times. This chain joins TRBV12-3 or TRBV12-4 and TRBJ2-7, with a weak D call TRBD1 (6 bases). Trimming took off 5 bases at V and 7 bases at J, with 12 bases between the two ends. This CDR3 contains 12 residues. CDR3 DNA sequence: TGTGCCAGCAGTCCGGACAGCCAAGAGCAGTACTTC. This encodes CASSPDSQEQYF.

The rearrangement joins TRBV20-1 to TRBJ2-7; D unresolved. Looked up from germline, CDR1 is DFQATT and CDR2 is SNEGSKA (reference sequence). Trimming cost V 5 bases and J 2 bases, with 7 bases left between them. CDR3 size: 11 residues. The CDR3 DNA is TGCAGTGCTCTTGACCCCTACGAGCAGTACTTC. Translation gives CSALDPYEQYF.

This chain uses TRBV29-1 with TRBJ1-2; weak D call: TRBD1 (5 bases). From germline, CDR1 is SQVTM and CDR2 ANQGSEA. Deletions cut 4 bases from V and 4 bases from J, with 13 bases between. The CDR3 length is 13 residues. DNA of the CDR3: TGCAGCGTTGGAAGGGGAAGGAGCTATGGCTACACCTTC. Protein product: CSVGRGRSYGYTF. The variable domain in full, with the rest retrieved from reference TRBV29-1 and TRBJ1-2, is SAVISQKPSRDICQRGTSLTIQCQVDSQVTMMFWYRQQPGQSLTLIATANQGSEATYESGFVIDKFPISRPNLTFSTLTVSNMSPEDSSIYLCSVGRGRSYGYTFGSGTRLTVV.

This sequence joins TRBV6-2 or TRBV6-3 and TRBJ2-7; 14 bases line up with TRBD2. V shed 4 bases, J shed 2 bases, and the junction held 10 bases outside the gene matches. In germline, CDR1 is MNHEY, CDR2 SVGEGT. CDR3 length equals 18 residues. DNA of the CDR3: TGTGCCAGCAGTTCTAAATACAAGGGACTAGCGGGGGCCTACGAGCAGTACTTC. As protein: CASSSKYKGLAGAYEQYF.

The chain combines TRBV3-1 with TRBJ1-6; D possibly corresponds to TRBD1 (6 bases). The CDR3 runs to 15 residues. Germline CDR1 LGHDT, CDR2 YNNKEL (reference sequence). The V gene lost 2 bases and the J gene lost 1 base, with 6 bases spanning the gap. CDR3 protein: CASSQRGSYNSPLHF. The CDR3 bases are TGTGCCAGCAGCCAAAGGGGGTCCTATAATTCACCCCTCCACTTT.

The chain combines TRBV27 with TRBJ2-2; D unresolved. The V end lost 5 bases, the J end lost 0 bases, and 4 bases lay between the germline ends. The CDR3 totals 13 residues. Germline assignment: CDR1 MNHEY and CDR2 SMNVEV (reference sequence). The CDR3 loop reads CASSAANTGELFF. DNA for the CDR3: TGTGCCAGCAGTGCCGCGAACACCGGGGAGCTGTTTTTT.

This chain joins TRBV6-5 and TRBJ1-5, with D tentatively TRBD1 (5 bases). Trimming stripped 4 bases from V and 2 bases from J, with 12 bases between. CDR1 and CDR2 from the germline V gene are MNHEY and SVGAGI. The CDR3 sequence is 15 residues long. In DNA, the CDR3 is TGTGCCAGCAGTTCTCAGGGTTTTGGCAATCAGCCCCAGCATTTT. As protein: CASSSQGFGNQPQHF.

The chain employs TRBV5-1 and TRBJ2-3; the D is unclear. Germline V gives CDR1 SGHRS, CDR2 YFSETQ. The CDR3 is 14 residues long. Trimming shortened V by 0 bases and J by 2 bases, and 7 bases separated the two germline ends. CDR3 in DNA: TGCGCCAGCAGCTTGGATCCCCACACAGATACGCAGTATTTT. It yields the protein CASSLDPHTDTQYF. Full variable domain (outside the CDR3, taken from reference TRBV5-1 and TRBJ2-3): KAGVTQTPRYLIKTRGQQVTLSCSPISGHRSVSWYQQTPGQGLQFLFEYFSETQRNKGNFPGRFSGRQFSNSRSEMNVSTLELGDSALYLCASSLDPHTDTQYFGPGTRLTVL.

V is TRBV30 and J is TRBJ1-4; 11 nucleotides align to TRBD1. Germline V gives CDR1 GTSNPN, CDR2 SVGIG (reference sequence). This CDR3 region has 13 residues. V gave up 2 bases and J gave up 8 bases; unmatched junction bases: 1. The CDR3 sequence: CAWSRTGGEKLFF. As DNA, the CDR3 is TGTGCCTGGAGTCGGACAGGGGGCGAAAAACTGTTTTTT.